This entry concerns a single T cell receptor beta chain. No cognate antigen has been identified for it. Base qualities are missing; no much larger clone stands one base away. The cohort comprised hundreds of healthy bone marrow donors. At the time of sampling, all cohort members were nominally healthy, though unrecorded immune exposures were likely present. The donor tested CMV seronegative, placing the donor among the 350 to 400 seronegative members of the cohort. A peripheral blood sample was collected from each donor, and TCR beta sequencing was performed on peripheral blood mononuclear cells. The Qiagen DNeasy Blood Extraction Kit was used to extract genomic DNA from the blood cell samples. The library was generated by the immunoSEQ multiplex PCR assay. For the multiplex PCR, a mixture combining 60 forward primers for TCR Vbeta segments and 13 reverse primers for TCR Jbeta segments was used. The CDR3 region of rearranged TCR beta genes was amplified from genomic DNA by a multiplex PCR assay. The amplified TCR beta libraries were sequenced on the Illumina HiSeq System as 87-base-pair reads. Per the original workflow: In a later analysis, 80 million or so unique TCR beta chains were counted across the 650 to 700 repertoires, and roughly 11 million of these chains were shared by at least two donors. To remove PCR and sequencing errors, raw reads were error-corrected and collapsed into unique sequences using a nearest-neighbor algorithm that merged closely related sequences. V, D and J gene segments were assigned by aligning CDR3 sequences to IMGT reference sequences. Each retained sequence needed at least a six-nucleotide match to both a V gene segment and a J gene segment. A rearrangement was called productive if the CDR3 had no stop codons and remained in frame with V and J, and every other rearrangement was called non-productive. CDR3 was defined by IMGT convention, running from the second conserved V-encoded cysteine to the conserved J-encoded phenylalanine. The earlier analysis of approximately 500 of the donors excluded sequences that lacked an unambiguous match to a single V gene segment. An earlier analysis of some 500 of the donors classified V segments as functional when productive rearrangements were above 56.7% and as segregating when the standard deviation between donors was above 5%. A statistical classification framework was built for diagnosing cytomegalovirus status from the catalog of TCR beta chain sequences. In a later analysis, V and J genes were assigned by comparing TCR nucleotide sequences against IMGT/GENE-DB human TR gene sequences. In a later analysis, CDR3 sequences and most-parsimonious VDJ recombination scenarios were assigned using the TCRdist pipeline. A later analysis defined each TCR beta chain by its CDR3 amino acid sequence plus V-gene family, and excluded reads lacking a unique V-gene family. A later analysis removed 592 highly shared, low-generation-probability nucleotide sequences to deal with suspected cross-contamination and a sequencing artifact. In a later analysis, a clonal expansion index was calculated for each public chain from normalized within-repertoire ranks of inferred template counts. Generation probabilities in a later analysis came from a VDJ recombination model fitted to out-of-frame rearrangements, and those results were checked against IGoR. In a later analysis, hypergeometric tests were used to score TCR-TCR, TCR-HLA and TCR-CMV co-occurrence, with a repertoire-size bias correction applied to TCR pairs. False discovery rates were estimated in a later analysis by permuting HLA or CMV assignments 20 times. In a later analysis, co-occurring TCRs were grouped with DBSCAN, and TCRdist sequence similarity was added when clustering was performed within HLA-allele-positive subsets. Repertoires with fewer than 30,000 or more than 120,000 public chains, plus five repertoires with anomalous nucleotide sharing, were excluded from co-occurrence clustering. TCRdb's version of the immuneACCESS table is confined to in-frame rearrangements and falls short of the full clone set. An unresolved V gene accounts for under half of the shortfall where checked; the remainder is of unknown origin. The V and J calls and the clone size are those of that table, but D and trimming were determined from the DNA. Here the sample has some 170,000 clones; approximately 79% occur a single time. Around 4% of the sample is held by the ten biggest clonotypes.

This record comes from a study of cytomegalovirus exposure and HLA in healthy donors (dated by TCRdb to about 2017). About the investigation overall: According to an earlier analysis of 587 of the donors, roughly 180 million T cells yielded 117 million unique TCR beta sequences and more than 250 Gb of sequence data. Both class I and class II loci were covered by HLA typing, at four-digit resolution. A later genetic analysis used genome-wide SNP genotypes for about 60% of the 666 donors, treating that subset as a discovery cohort. The later analysis used no new phenotypic data to find candidate immune exposures, relying instead on TCR beta sequences and their occurrence across donors. Of the 300 to 450 genotyped donors, over 65% fell in the genetic ancestry cluster associated with self-reported Caucasian donors. Five DR-DQ haplotypes were handled as single units for association and clustering, since linkage in the cohort was strong. The number of donors typed differed by locus, with 629-630 for A, B, C, DRB1 and DQB1, over 500 for DQA1, some 570 for DPA1, and some 440 for DPB1. Using immunosequencing, the study profiled T cell repertoires from fewer than 700 subjects and related those repertoires to cytomegalovirus serostatus. The study combined high-throughput TCR immunosequencing, statistical association of individual TCRs with disease status, and machine learning to predict cytomegalovirus infection status. Across under 500 genotyped donors of the cohort, an average of roughly 250,000 unique TCR beta nucleotide sequences per donor were sequenced, and roughly a sixth of those sequences were non-productive. A later analysis re-examined previously published TCR beta repertoires from just over 650 donors and added high-resolution HLA genotyping to investigate patterns of TCR occurrence. The study aimed to test whether signatures of past pathogen exposure could be identified by cataloging public T cell receptors. Approximately 310 gigabases of sequencing data and tens of millions of unique TCR sequences were included in an early release covering 550 to 650 HLA-typed donors. Donor age, sex, ethnicity and CMV serostatus were compiled together with the repertoire data. Besides the first cohort of approximately 670 subjects, a separate validation cohort made up of about 120 different subjects was used. Every repertoire in the discovery cohort had been generated on one and the same sequencing platform. An earlier analysis of some 500 of the donors used high-throughput TCR beta sequencing to judge whether each TCR beta V gene segment behaved as functional or pseudogenic.

The study at large found these results: When HLA alleles, especially DR and DQ, strongly co-occurred, TCR associations were difficult to assign to individual alleles. Three of the identified cytomegalovirus-associated TCR beta chains were confirmed in vitro to be specific for cytomegalovirus antigens. A further reported finding was that TCR beta sequences accurately predicted the HLA-A and HLA-B alleles for most subjects in the first cohort. V-gene and J-gene trimming of TCR beta chains was associated with a missense DCLRE1C variant in a later genetic analysis, and the association was replicated in an independent cohort. In a later analysis, several top co-occurrence clusters were reported to appear linked to parvovirus B19, influenza, CMV and Epstein-Barr virus. The cohort was sequenced for TCR beta chains only, and without alpha or paired-chain data the features that could be detected were limited. An earlier analysis of 587 of the donors showed that most TCR beta V segments appeared in productive rearrangements either about 87% or about 30% of the time, which broadly matched IMGT annotations. A cluster of highly shared sequence variants was judged likely to be a technical artifact of the sequencing pipeline. According to a later genetic analysis, donors in an Asian-associated ancestry cluster had fewer N-insertions in productive TCRs than the approximately 710-donor mean. Linkage disequilibrium might explain the correlated functional status among segregating V segments, but an unknown experimental factor could not be excluded. A later analysis found that most CMV-associated TCR beta chains appeared HLA-restricted, with HLA associations seemingly driven largely by CMV exposure. Because counts were too low, roughly 17 rarely observed V segments, including chromosome 9 orphons, were left out of the earlier analysis of 587 of the donors. In the study, some 160 TCR beta chains were listed as associated with cytomegalovirus. In a later analysis, HLA-associated TCR beta chains showed more clonal expansion and lower generation probabilities than non-associated chains that were equally common. HLA typing was unavailable for some donors at each locus, so association tests used only the typed subset. Because the 87-base-pair reads could not distinguish some IMGT-functional V segments, including TRBV6-2 and TRBV6-3, those segments were excluded. The classifier was reported to diagnose cytomegalovirus status with high specificity and sensitivity in both the original and validation cohorts. Specific HLA alleles were associated with roughly 17,000 TCR beta sequences at a false discovery rate of 0.05 in a later analysis. It was suggested by the authors that the approach could potentially be generalized to other disease states and immunological phenotypes. While some public TCRs were present in many individuals, most TCR sequences turned up only very rarely across donors. According to a later analysis, TCR association rates differed among HLA loci, with DRB1 alleles showing the most associated TCRs and HLA-C alleles showing the fewest. Roughly uniform sequencing depth across donors was assumed in presence/absence analyses, although this assumption may not hold. CMV serostatus was the only immune exposure information available for the cohort.

V loses 10 bases at its end and J loses 3 bases; junction bases beyond the gene matches: 16. From the cysteine through the phenylalanine, the CDR3 covers 17 amino acids. Only the CDR3 portion is preserved as DNA: 51 bases, with reading frame beginning at the first base. CDR1 and CDR2 (MNHEY, SMNVEV) derive from the germline V gene (reference sequence). This TCR derives from a man between 35 and 55 years old in good health and CMV-seronegative. This chain joins TRBV27 to TRBJ2-2; 8 bases in the middle match TRBD2. Sequenced material: PBMCs. This receptor has the CDR3 CATAFAGAGVDTGELFF. The sequenced DNA is TGTGCCACCGCGTTCGCCGGAGCGGGGGTGGACACCGGGGAGCTGTTTTTT.